The 17 T cell receptor beta chains below were found in one sample sequenced in a study of Tregs in tolerant kidney transplant recipients. Related graft donors supplied nonmyeloablative bone marrow transplants, and mixed chimerism was transient. Data came from immunoSEQ multiplex PCR; TCRdb stores just in-frame clones and leaves some out. The table lists 81,000 or so clones, about 91% of them singletons, with about 1.6% in the top ten. Sequencing used CD4+ T cells from blood (PBMCs), obtained 24 months after the transplant. Receptors originate from a human patient who received a combined kidney and bone marrow transplant. Some T cells may be provided by the graft donor.

The J gene is TRBJ2-2, the V gene TRBV5-1; TRBD2 matches 8 bases. Trimming removed 0 bases from V and 0 bases from J; junction bases left unmatched: 7. Germline assignment: CDR1 SGHRS and CDR2 YFSETQ. The CDR3 covers 18 residues. CDR3 in DNA: TGCGCCAGCAGCTTGGTTTTGACTAGCGACACGAACACCGGGGAGCTGTTTTTT. Its translation is CASSLVLTSDTNTGELFF.

This chain joins TRBV6-6 and TRBJ2-7; 9 bases align to TRBD1. The CDR3 consists of 16 residues. CDR1 and CDR2 (germline): MNHNY, SVGAGI (reference sequence). Unmatched junction bases numbered 11, after V lost 5 bases and J lost 3 bases. The CDR3 here is CASSNLWTGADYEQYF. The CDR3 region has the DNA TGTGCCAGCAGTAACCTTTGGACAGGGGCTGACTACGAGCAGTACTTC.

The J gene is TRBJ1-3, the V gene TRBV28; D is ambiguous. The CDR3 is 13 residues long. Trimming shortened V by 6 bases and J by 4 bases, and 10 bases separated the two germline ends. Germline CDR1 MDHEN, CDR2 SYDVKM. The CDR3 region is CASSYSPGNTIYF. As DNA, the CDR3 is TGTGCCAGCAGCTATTCACCGGGAAACACCATATATTTT.

The chain carries TRBV10-3 and TRBJ2-2; 14 bases match TRBD2. Per the germline V gene, CDR1 is ENHRY and CDR2 is SYGVKD. V was clipped by 8 bases and J by 2 bases; unmatched bases: 1. The CDR3 has 15 amino acids. The CDR3 protein is CAIGLAGGNTGELFF. CDR3 sequence (DNA): TGTGCCATCGGACTAGCGGGGGGTAACACCGGGGAGCTGTTTTTT.

The chain uses TRBV7-2 and TRBJ2-7, with 9 bases fitting TRBD2. The junction had 8 bases not matched to a gene; V was cut back by 2 bases and J by 0 bases. The CDR3 runs 17 residues. CDR1 SGHTA and CDR2 FQGNSA come from the germline V gene. The DNA for the CDR3 is TGTGCCAGCAGCTTACCTCGAGCGGGAGGCTACTCCTACGAGCAGTACTTC. It yields the protein CASSLPRAGGYSYEQYF.

The genes are TRBV2 and TRBJ2-1; D is perhaps TRBD2 (6 bases). V lost 3 bases and J 0 bases, leaving 15 bases between the germline ends. Germline CDR1 reads SNHLY; CDR2 reads FYNNEI. The CDR3 sequence is 17 residues long. The CDR3 DNA reads TGTGCCAGCAGTGATTCAGGTAGCGGTATCTCCTACAATGAGCAGTTCTTC. The encoded protein is CASSDSGSGISYNEQFF.

The chain combines TRBV7-9 with TRBJ1-2, with 9 bases aligning to TRBD1. The germline CDR1 and CDR2 sequences are SEHNR and FQNEAQ (reference sequence). CDR3 size: 15 residues. J lost 8 bases, V lost 5 bases, and 12 bases had no gene match. The CDR3 loop reads CASSVRDRVLQGYTF. CDR3 in DNA: TGTGCCAGCAGCGTCCGGGACAGGGTTCTTCAGGGCTACACCTTC.

The V gene is TRBV2, the J gene TRBJ2-6; TRBD1 might be the D (5 bases). The length of the CDR3 is 15 residues. The V gene's germline CDR1 is SNHLY and CDR2 FYNNEI. With 2 bases removed from V and 1 base from J, the gap between germline ends came to 6 bases. CDR3 sequence reads: CASSEPGSGANVLTF. The CDR3 region has the DNA TGTGCCAGCAGTGAACCAGGGTCTGGGGCCAACGTCCTGACTTTC.

The chain employs TRBV6-1 and TRBJ2-7; a weak D match, TRBD2 (7 bases). Trimming pared 5 bases from V and 2 bases from J, leaving 16 bases between. The CDR3 runs to 15 residues. Germline V gene sequence: CDR1 MNHNS, CDR2 SASEGT. DNA for the CDR3: TGTGCCAGCAGTCTTGGGGGCGGGGGCACCTACGAGCAGTACTTC. Its protein product is CASSLGGGGTYEQYF.

The chain carries TRBV19 and TRBJ2-5, with TRBD1 matching 7 bases. Gene TRBJ2-7 matches the end of the DNA better, so the J call may be wrong. Germline V CDR1 and CDR2: LNHDA, SQIVND (reference sequence). This CDR3 region has 14 residues. The DNA of the CDR3 is TGTGCCAGTAGGAGGGACAGCCTCCCCTACGAGCAGTACTTC. Protein: CASRRDSLPYEQYF.

The gene calls are TRBV9 and TRBJ2-3; 9 bases are shared with TRBD1. This CDR3 contains 16 residues. The germline V gene encodes CDR1 SGDLS and CDR2 YYNGEE. With 4 bases clipped from V and 5 bases from J, the junction kept 11 bases outside the gene matches. CDR3 bases: TGTGCCAGCAGCACCTCGGGACAGGGACGTTTAGATACGCAGTATTTT. Its translation: CASSTSGQGRLDTQYF.

The chain links TRBV7-9 to TRBJ2-7; D remains unclear. This CDR3 region has 11 residues. Trimming shortened V by 3 bases and J by 4 bases, and 4 bases separated the two germline ends. The V gene's germline CDR1 is SEHNR and CDR2 FQNEAQ (reference sequence). CDR3 sequence reads: CASSFEYEQYF. The CDR3 DNA follows: TGTGCCAGCAGCTTCGAGTACGAGCAGTACTTC.

The genes are TRBV10-3 and TRBJ2-7, with 9 bases matching TRBD1. CDR3 length equals 14 residues. The germline V gene has CDR1 ENHRY and CDR2 SYGVKD. V dropped 6 bases and J dropped 4; count of bases not matched to a gene: 7. CDR3 sequence: CAIRGRDREYEQYF. The CDR3, as DNA: TGTGCCATCAGGGGCCGGGACAGGGAATACGAGCAGTACTTC.

The chain is built from TRBV13 and TRBJ2-5; 7 bases align to TRBD1. Losses at the gene ends were 2 bases for V and 5 bases for J; bases not matched to a gene: 5. The CDR3 is 14 residues long. Per the germline V gene, CDR1 is PRHDT and CDR2 is FYEKMQ (reference sequence). The CDR3 sequence is CASSLTLRGETQYF. The CDR3 DNA follows: TGTGCCAGCAGCTTAACGCTCAGGGGGGAGACCCAGTACTTC. Full variable domain (rest looked up from reference TRBV13 and TRBJ2-5): AAGVIQSPRHLIKEKRETATLKCYPIPRHDTVYWYQQGPGQDPQFLISFYEKMQSDKGSIPDRFSAQQFSDYHSELNMSSLELGDSALYFCASSLTLRGETQYFGPGTRLLVL.

The chain employs TRBV7-8 and TRBJ2-1, with 10 bases matching TRBD1. The CDR3 extends over 18 amino acids. V lost 4 bases to trimming and J lost 4 bases; unmatched junction nucleotides: 13. Per germline, CDR1 SGHVS and CDR2 FQNEAQ. CDR3 DNA sequence: TGTGCCAGCAGCTCTCTGCATCCGGGACAGGGGCCATACAATGAGCAGTTCTTC. Protein product: CASSSLHPGQGPYNEQFF.

The CDR3 coding sequence is TGTGCCAGCAGTGATGAGGGAAGGGTCCCCTACGAGCAGTACTTC. This translates into CASSDEGRVPYEQYF. V is TRBV6-1 and J is TRBJ2-7; tentative D call: TRBD2 (5 bases). The germline CDR1 and CDR2 sequences are MNHNS and SASEGT. CDR3 length equals 15 residues. The V end lost 3 bases, the J end lost 2 bases, and 14 bases lay between the germline ends.

The rearrangement uses TRBV10-3 and TRBJ1-4; D possibly corresponds to TRBD1 (5 bases). The CDR3 spans 14 residues. V was cut by 6 bases and J by 8 bases, with 16 bases left in between. The germline gives CDR1 ENHRY, CDR2 SYGVKD. The CDR3 bases are TGTGCCATCAGAGCGGGGGATGGTAACGAAAAACTGTTTTTT. Its protein is CAIRAGDGNEKLFF.